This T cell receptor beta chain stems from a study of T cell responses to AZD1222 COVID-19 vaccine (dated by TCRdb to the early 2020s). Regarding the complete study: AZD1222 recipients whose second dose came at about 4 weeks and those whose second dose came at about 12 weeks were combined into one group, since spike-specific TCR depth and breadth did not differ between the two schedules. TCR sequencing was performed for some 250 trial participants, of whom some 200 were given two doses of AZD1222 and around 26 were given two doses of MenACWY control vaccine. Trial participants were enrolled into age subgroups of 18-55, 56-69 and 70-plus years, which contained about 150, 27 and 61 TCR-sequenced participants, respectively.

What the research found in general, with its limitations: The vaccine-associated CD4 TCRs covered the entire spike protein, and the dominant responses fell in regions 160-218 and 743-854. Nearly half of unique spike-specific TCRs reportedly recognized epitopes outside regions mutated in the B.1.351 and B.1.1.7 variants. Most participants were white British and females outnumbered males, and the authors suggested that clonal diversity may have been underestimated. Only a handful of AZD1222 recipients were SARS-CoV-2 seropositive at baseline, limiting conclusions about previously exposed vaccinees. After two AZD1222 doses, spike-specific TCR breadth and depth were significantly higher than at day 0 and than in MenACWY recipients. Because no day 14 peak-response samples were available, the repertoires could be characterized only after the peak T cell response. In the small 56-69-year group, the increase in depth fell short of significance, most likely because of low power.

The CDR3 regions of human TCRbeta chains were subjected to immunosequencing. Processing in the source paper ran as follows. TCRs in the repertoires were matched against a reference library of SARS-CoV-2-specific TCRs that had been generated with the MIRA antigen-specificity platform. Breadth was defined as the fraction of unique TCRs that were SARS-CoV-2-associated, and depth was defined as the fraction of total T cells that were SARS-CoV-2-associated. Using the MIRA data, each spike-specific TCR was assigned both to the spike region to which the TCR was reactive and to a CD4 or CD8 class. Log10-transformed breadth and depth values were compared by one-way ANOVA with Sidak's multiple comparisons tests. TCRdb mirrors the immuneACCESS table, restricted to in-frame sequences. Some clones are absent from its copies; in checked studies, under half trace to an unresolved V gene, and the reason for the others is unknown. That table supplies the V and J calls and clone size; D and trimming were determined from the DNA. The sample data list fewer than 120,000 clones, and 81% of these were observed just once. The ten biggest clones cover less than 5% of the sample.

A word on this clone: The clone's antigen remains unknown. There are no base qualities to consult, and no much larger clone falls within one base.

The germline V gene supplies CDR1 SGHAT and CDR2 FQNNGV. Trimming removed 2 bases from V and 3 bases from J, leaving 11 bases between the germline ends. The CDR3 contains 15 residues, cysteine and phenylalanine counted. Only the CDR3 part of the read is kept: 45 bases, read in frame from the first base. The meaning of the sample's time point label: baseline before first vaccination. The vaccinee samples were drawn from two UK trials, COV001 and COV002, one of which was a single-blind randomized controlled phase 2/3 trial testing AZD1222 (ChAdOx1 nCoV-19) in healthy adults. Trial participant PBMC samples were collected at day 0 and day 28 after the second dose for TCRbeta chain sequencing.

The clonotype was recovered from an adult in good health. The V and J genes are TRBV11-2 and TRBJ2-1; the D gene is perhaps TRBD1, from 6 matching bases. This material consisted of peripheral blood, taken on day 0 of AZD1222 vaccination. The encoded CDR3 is CASSLQQGFYNEQFF. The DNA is TGTGCCAGCAGCTTACAACAGGGTTTCTACAATGAGCAGTTCTTC.